The 21 T cell receptor beta chains below come from one sample, sequenced in a study of blood T cell repertoires in COVID-19. TCRdb's copy holds only in-frame clones and misses some; the assay was immunoSEQ multiplex PCR. The sample has 100,000 or so clones, approximately 83% seen once. The sequenced sample consisted of PBMCs or T cells enriched from blood (not recorded which). These receptors all come from a woman in her forties or fifties who had recovered from COVID-19.

V and J are TRBV7-9 and TRBJ2-7, with 10 bases identical to TRBD1. The CDR3 is made up of 15 amino acids. CDR1 is SEHNR, CDR2 FQNEAQ, per germline (reference sequence). The trim removed 7 bases at V and 7 bases at J, leaving 13 bases unmatched. The CDR3, as DNA: TGTGCCAGCACCCTAAGGGGGACAGGGGATGAAGAGCAGTACTTC. Encoded protein: CASTLRGTGDEEQYF.

This clone is a singleton in its sample. The chain has TRBV11-2 and TRBJ2-7; D remains unclear. The V gene lost 5 bases and the J gene lost 6 bases, with 11 bases spanning the gap. Germline V lookup: CDR1 SGHAT, CDR2 FQNNGV. The CDR3 contains 12 residues. CDR3 nucleotides: TGTGCCAGCAGCGAAGTTTCGGGCGAGCAGTACTTC. Translating it yields CASSEVSGEQYF. Full variable domain (outside the CDR3, taken from reference TRBV11-2 and TRBJ2-7): EAGVAQSPRYKIIEKRQSVAFWCNPISGHATLYWYQQILGQGPKLLIQFQNNGVVDDSQLPKDRFSAERLKGVDSTLKIQPAKLEDSAVYLCASSEVSGEQYFGPGTRLTVT.

The rearrangement uses TRBV27 and TRBJ1-2; 12 positions agree with TRBD1. CDR1 MNHEY and CDR2 SMNVEV come from the germline V gene (reference sequence). The CDR3 has 16 amino acids. Unmatched junction bases numbered 8, after V lost 5 bases and J lost 4 bases. The CDR3 loop is CASSPRDRGLFYGYTF. CDR3 nucleotides: TGTGCCAGCAGTCCTCGGGACAGGGGGCTTTTCTATGGCTACACCTTC.

This clone was counted only a few times. This chain connects TRBV28 to TRBJ1-3; unclear D gene. This CDR3 comprises 12 residues. The ends were cut back, 2 bases at V and 4 bases at J, with 3 bases in the middle. CDR1 is MDHEN, CDR2 SYDVKM, per germline. The CDR3 loop is CASSLEGNTIYF. The DNA of the CDR3 is TGTGCCAGCAGTTTAGAGGGAAACACCATATATTTT.

The chain combines TRBV30 with TRBJ1-2; 8 bases match TRBD1. This CDR3 spans 15 amino acids. Trimming cost V 3 bases and J 8 bases; bases outside gene matches: 14. The germline V gene encodes CDR1 GTSNPN and CDR2 SVGIG (reference sequence). The CDR3 sequence: CAWSLGQADLLGYTF. Here the CDR3 DNA reads TGTGCCTGGAGCTTGGGACAGGCCGACCTCTTGGGCTACACCTTC.

The chain links TRBV11-2 to TRBJ2-5; 7 nucleotides match TRBD2. The length of the CDR3 is 17 residues. With V trimmed by 5 bases and J by 1 base, 13 bases remained unmatched. Germline CDR1 reads SGHAT; CDR2 reads FQNNGV. The CDR3 DNA reads TGTGCCAGCAGCCGTTCTGGCAGCGGGAACCTCCAAGAGACCCAGTACTTC. Its translation: CASSRSGSGNLQETQYF. Variable domain in full (rest from reference TRBV11-2 and TRBJ2-5): EAGVAQSPRYKIIEKRQSVAFWCNPISGHATLYWYQQILGQGPKLLIQFQNNGVVDDSQLPKDRFSAERLKGVDSTLKIQPAKLEDSAVYLCASSRSGSGNLQETQYFGPGTRLLVL.

J is TRBJ2-1 and V is TRBV10-2, with D possibly being TRBD1 (8 bases). CDR1 and CDR2 (germline): WSHSY, SAAADI. CDR3 size: 17 residues. Trimming took 3 bases from V and 1 from J, leaving 16 bases between them. The CDR3 coding sequence is TGCGCCAGCAGTGACTCGACAGGGGAGGGGTCCTACAATGAGCAGTTCTTC. Its protein is CASSDSTGEGSYNEQFF.

The chain joins TRBV11-3 to TRBJ2-1, with TRBD2 as a possible D gene (6 bases). There are 17 residues in the CDR3. The ends were cut back, 5 bases at V and 0 bases at J, with 17 bases in the middle. Per the germline V gene, CDR1 is SGHNT and CDR2 is YENEEA. The CDR3 spells CASSPRGGISSYNEQFF. The CDR3 bases are TGTGCCAGCAGCCCTAGGGGAGGCATTAGCTCCTACAATGAGCAGTTCTTC.

This chain uses TRBV7-2 with TRBJ2-7; tentatively, D is TRBD2 (5 bases). V was cut by 5 bases and J by 6 bases, with 14 bases left in between. CDR1 is SGHTA, CDR2 FQGNSA, per germline. CDR3 length: 13 residues. CDR3 bases: TGTGCCAGCAGCCAAGGTAGCGTCCGCGAGCAGTACTTC. Translation: CASSQGSVREQYF.

This clone has a handful of counts. The rearrangement joins TRBV7-6 to TRBJ1-4; 9 nucleotides agree with TRBD1. The length of the CDR3 is 17 residues. Germline V gene lookup returns CDR1 SGHVS and CDR2 FNYEAQ. For the CDR3, the DNA is TGTGCTCAGGCGTTGGACAGGGGTTCCGAGGAATGGGAAAAACTGTTTTTT. Translated, it gives CAQALDRGSEEWEKLFF. The entire variable domain, with the rest obtained from reference TRBV7-6 and TRBJ1-4, is as follows: GAGVSQSPRYKVTKRGQDVALRCDPISGHVSLYWYRQALGQGPEFLTYFNYEAQQDKSGLPNDRFSAERPEGSISTLTIQRTEQRDSAMYRCAQALDRGSEEWEKLFFGSGTQLSVL.

V is TRBV5-1 and J is TRBJ2-7, with 9 bases aligning to TRBD2. The CDR3 has 16 amino acids. V shed 0 bases and J 1 base; nucleotides not matched to a gene: 5. Germline values: CDR1 SGHRS, CDR2 YFSETQ. Here the CDR3 DNA reads TGCGCCAGCAGCTTGGACGGGACTAGCAGATCCTACGAGCAGTACTTC. Its protein product is CASSLDGTSRSYEQYF.

The gene calls are TRBV7-3 and TRBJ2-1; no clear D gene. CDR3 length: 13 residues. Trimming left V 5 bases short and J 5 bases short, with 10 bases between. CDR1 SGHTA and CDR2 FQGTGA come from the germline V gene. Here the CDR3 reads CASSLAGNNEQFF. CDR3 bases: TGTGCCAGCAGCCTTGCAGGAAACAATGAGCAGTTCTTC.

There are a few counts of this clone. This chain joins TRBV11-2 and TRBJ2-7; 10 bases are a match to TRBD2. The ends lost 4 bases at V and 1 base at J; junction bases unmatched: 4. Germline loops: CDR1 SGHAT, CDR2 FQNNGV. The CDR3 is 15 residues long. The CDR3 DNA follows: TGTGCCAGCAGCTCAATACTAGCGGGGTCCTACGAGCAGTACTTC. It yields the protein CASSSILAGSYEQYF.

The V gene is TRBV15, the J gene TRBJ2-5; D is undetermined. The germline V and J ends were trimmed by 0 bases and 0 bases, with 8 bases remaining between them. CDR1 and CDR2 from the germline V gene are LNHNV and YYDKDF (reference sequence). CDR3 size: 15 residues. This chain's CDR3 is CATSRDRPNQETQYF. Here the CDR3 DNA reads TGTGCCACCAGCAGAGATCGCCCTAACCAAGAGACCCAGTACTTC.

This chain uses TRBV6-4 with TRBJ1-6, with TRBD1 identical over 10 bases. The V and J ends lost 9 bases and 0 bases, in that order; junction bases with no gene match: 11. The CDR3 has 18 residues. Germline V gene sequence: CDR1 MRHNA, CDR2 SNTAGT. As DNA, the CDR3 is TGTGCCAGGGGGACAGGGGAAACGCCAAGCTCCTATAATTCACCCCTCCACTTT. Translation: CARGTGETPSSYNSPLHF.

The chain couples TRBV12-3 or TRBV12-4 to TRBJ1-2; no clear D. This CDR3 is built from 12 residues. Trimming removed 8 bases at V and 4 bases at J, with 11 bases between. CDR3 protein: CASGEGFYGYTF. The DNA of the CDR3 is TGTGCCAGCGGCGAGGGTTTCTATGGCTACACCTTC.

The chain is built from TRBV6-1 and TRBJ2-7; TRBD1 aligns across 10 bases. From germline, CDR1 is MNHNS and CDR2 SASEGT. This CDR3 has 15 residues. The V segment lost 0 bases and the J segment 4 bases; nucleotides outside the gene matches: 3. The CDR3 loop is CASSEAEDRGYEQYF. In DNA form, the CDR3 reads TGTGCCAGCAGTGAAGCGGAGGACAGGGGGTACGAGCAGTACTTC.

CDR3 protein: CASGRSGGYQETQYF. As DNA, the CDR3 is TGTGCCAGCGGGAGGAGCGGGGGGTACCAAGAGACCCAGTACTTC. The rearrangement uses TRBV2 and TRBJ2-5, with 9 bases aligning to TRBD2. V trimming: 8 bases; J trimming: 0 bases; junction bases outside the gene matches: 7. This CDR3 has 15 residues. Germline loops: CDR1 SNHLY, CDR2 FYNNEI. Full variable domain (remainder filled in from reference TRBV2 and TRBJ2-5): EPEVTQTPSHQVTQMGQEVILRCVPISNHLYFYWYRQILGQKVEFLVSFYNNEISEKSEIFDDQFSVERPDGSNFTLKIRSTKLEDSAMYFCASGRSGGYQETQYFGPGTRLLVL.

V gene TRBV3-1 (or the pseudogene TRBV3-2) combines with J gene TRBJ2-7, with 10 nucleotides matching TRBD2. The CDR3 runs to 16 residues. Germline V gene sequence: CDR1 LGHDT, CDR2 YNNKEL (reference sequence). The V gene end was trimmed by 1 base and the J gene end by 7 bases; junction bases not matched to a gene: 10. CDR3 residues: CASSQARAGGPGEQYF. CDR3 DNA: TGTGCCAGCAGCCAAGCGCGAGCGGGAGGGCCGGGGGAGCAGTACTTC.

This chain uses TRBV9 with TRBJ2-7; D might be TRBD1 (6 bases). CDR3 size: 14 residues. The V end lost 1 base, the J end lost 7 bases, and 15 bases lay between the germline ends. Germline CDR1 is SGDLS and CDR2 is YYNGEE. The CDR3 is CASSVQGQGWEQYF. The DNA for the CDR3 is TGTGCCAGCAGCGTACAGGGACAAGGATGGGAGCAGTACTTC.

The gene calls are TRBV6-6 and TRBJ1-4; 7 nucleotides agree with TRBD1. After removal of 8 bases from V and 6 bases from J, the junction contained 9 bases not matched to a gene. CDR1 MNHNY and CDR2 SVGAGI come from the germline V gene (reference sequence). The length of the CDR3 is 14 residues. The CDR3 region has the DNA TGTGCCAGCCGCATGCCAGGGGGTTATGAAAAACTGTTTTTT. Its translation is CASRMPGGYEKLFF.